This TCR beta chain is from a study of OX40 agonist ivuxolimab in advanced cancers. Study at large: Approximately 41% of patients had received prior checkpoint inhibitor therapy.

Data came from immunoSEQ multiplex PCR; TCRdb stores just in-frame clones and leaves some out. There are 65,000 to 75,000 clones in the sample; around 83% occur only once, and over 0.4% lies in the top ten. Exclusion applied to patients with autoimmune disease history or systemic immunosuppression. The sample consisted of CD4+ or CD8+ T cells sorted from blood, taken in a trial of the OX40 agonist ivuxolimab. The clonotype was recovered from an adult with an advanced solid tumor such as melanoma, head and neck, liver or kidney cancer.

CDR3 DNA sequence: TGTGCCAGCAGTTTAATCCCGACTAGCAGGCGAGAGCAGTTCTTC. The encoded protein is CASSLIPTSRREQFF. The chain is built from TRBV27 and TRBJ2-1; 7 nucleotides line up with TRBD2. The germline CDR1 and CDR2 sequences are MNHEY and SMNVEV (reference sequence). The CDR3 length is 15 residues. V trimming: 2 bases; J trimming: 10 bases; junction bases outside the gene matches: 11.